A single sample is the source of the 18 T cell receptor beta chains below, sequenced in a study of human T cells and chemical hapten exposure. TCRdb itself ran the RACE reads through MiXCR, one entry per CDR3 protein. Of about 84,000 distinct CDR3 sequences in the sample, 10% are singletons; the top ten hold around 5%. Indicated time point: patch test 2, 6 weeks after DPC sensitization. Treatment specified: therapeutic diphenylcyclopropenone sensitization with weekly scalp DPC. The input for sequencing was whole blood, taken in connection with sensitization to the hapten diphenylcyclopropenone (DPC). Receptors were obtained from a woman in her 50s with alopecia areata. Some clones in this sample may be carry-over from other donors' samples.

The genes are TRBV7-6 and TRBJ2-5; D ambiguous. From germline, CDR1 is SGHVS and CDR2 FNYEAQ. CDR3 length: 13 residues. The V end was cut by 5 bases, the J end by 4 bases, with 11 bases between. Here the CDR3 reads CASSHQRRETQYF. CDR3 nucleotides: TGTGCCAGCAGCCATCAGAGACGAGAGACCCAGTACTTC. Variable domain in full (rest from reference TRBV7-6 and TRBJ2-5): GAGVSQSPRYKVTKRGQDVALRCDPISGHVSLYWYRQALGQGPEFLTYFNYEAQQDKSGLPNDRFSAERPEGSISTLTIQRTEQRDSAMYRCASSHQRRETQYFGPGTRLLVL.

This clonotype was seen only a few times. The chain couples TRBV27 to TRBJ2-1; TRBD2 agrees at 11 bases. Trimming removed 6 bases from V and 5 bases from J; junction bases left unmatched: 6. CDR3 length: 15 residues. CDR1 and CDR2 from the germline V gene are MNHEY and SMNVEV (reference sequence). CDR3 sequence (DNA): TGTGCCAGCAGGGAACCGACTAGCGGGAACAATGAGCAGTTCTTC. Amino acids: CASREPTSGNNEQFF.

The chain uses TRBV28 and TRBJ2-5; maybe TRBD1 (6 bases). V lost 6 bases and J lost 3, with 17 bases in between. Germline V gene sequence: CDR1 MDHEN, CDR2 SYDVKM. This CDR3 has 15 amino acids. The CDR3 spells CASRLTQGREETQYF. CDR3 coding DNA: TGTGCCAGCAGGTTAACCCAGGGGAGAGAAGAGACCCAGTACTTC.

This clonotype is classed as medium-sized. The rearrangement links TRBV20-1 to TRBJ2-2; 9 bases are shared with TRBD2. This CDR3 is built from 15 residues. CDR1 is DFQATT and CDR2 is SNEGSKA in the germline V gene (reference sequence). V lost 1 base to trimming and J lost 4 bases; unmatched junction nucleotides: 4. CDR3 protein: CSARVAGVGTGELFF. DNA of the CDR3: TGCAGTGCTAGAGTAGCGGGAGTAGGCACCGGGGAGCTGTTTTTT.

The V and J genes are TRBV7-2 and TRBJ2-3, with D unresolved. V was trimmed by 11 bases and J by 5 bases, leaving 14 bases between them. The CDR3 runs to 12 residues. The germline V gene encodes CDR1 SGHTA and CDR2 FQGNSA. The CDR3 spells CACEWVGDTQYF. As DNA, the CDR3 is TGTGCCTGCGAATGGGTTGGAGATACGCAGTATTTT.

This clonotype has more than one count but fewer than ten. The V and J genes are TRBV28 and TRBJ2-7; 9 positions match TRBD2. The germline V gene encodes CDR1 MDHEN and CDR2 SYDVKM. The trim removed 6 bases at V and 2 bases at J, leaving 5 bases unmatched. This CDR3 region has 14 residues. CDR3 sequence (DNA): TGTGCCAGCAGGGCTAGCGGGGCAACCTACGAGCAGTACTTC. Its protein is CASRASGATYEQYF.

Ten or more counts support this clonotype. This chain's CDR3 is CASSLAAGGYSEQFF. In nucleotides, the CDR3 is TGTGCCAGCAGCTTGGCCGCGGGAGGTTATAGTGAGCAGTTCTTC. V is TRBV5-5 and J is TRBJ2-1; 8 bases match TRBD2. Looked up from germline, CDR1 is SGHKS and CDR2 is YYEKEE (reference sequence). With 0 bases clipped from V and 9 bases from J, the junction kept 8 bases outside the gene matches. CDR3 length equals 15 residues. Together with reference TRBV5-5 and TRBJ2-1, the CDR3 gives the full variable domain: DAGVTQSPTHLIKTRGQQVTLRCSPISGHKSVSWYQQVLGQGPQFIFQYYEKEERGRGNFPDRFSARQFPNYSSELNVNALLLGDSALYLCASSLAAGGYSEQFFGPGTRLTVL.

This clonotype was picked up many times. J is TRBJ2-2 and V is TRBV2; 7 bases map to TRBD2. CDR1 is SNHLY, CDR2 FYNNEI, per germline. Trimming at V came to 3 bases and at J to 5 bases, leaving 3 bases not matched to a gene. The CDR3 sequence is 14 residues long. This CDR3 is CASSDGGSTGELFF. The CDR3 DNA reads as TGTGCCAGCAGTGATGGCGGGAGTACCGGGGAGCTGTTTTTT.

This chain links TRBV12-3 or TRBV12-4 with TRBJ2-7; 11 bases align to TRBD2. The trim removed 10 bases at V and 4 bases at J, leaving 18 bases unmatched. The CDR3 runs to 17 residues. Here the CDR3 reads CAIKGAPGLAVSYEQYF. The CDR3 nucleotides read TGTGCCATTAAAGGGGCCCCGGGACTAGCGGTTTCATACGAGCAGTACTTC.

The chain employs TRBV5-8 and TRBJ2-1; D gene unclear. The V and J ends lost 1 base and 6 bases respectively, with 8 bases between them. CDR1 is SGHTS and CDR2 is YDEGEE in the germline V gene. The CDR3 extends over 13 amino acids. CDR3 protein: CASSLKFSNEQFF. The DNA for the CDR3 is TGTGCCAGCAGCTTGAAATTTAGCAATGAGCAGTTCTTC.

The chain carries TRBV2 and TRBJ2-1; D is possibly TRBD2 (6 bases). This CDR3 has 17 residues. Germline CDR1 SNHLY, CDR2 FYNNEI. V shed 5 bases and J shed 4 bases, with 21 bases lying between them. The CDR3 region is CASSPRAAPREYNEQFF. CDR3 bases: TGTGCCAGCAGTCCAAGGGCTGCCCCCCGGGAGTACAATGAGCAGTTCTTC.

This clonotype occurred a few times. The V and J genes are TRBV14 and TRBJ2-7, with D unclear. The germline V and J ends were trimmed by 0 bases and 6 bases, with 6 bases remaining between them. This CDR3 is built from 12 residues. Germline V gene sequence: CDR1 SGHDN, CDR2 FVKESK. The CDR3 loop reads CASSQDPREQYF. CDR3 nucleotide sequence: TGTGCCAGCAGCCAAGATCCCCGCGAGCAGTACTTC.

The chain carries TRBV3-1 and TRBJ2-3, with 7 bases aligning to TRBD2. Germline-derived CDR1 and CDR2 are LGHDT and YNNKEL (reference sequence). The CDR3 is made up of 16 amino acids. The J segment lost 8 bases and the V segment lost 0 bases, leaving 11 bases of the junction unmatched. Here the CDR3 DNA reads TGTGCCAGCAGCCAAGATCTTGAGACTAGCACCAGTACGCAGTATTTT. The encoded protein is CASSQDLETSTSTQYF.

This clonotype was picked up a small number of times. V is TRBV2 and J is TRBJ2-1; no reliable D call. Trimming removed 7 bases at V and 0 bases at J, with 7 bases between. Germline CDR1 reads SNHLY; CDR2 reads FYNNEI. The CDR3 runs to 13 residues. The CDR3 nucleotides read TGTGCCAGCAAAGAGAGCTCCTACAATGAGCAGTTCTTC. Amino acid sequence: CASKESSYNEQFF.

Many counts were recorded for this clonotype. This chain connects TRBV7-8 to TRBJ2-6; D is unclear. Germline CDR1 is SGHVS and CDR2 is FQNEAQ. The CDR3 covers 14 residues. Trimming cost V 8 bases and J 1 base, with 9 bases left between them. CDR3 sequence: CASRRPSGANVLTF. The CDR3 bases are TGTGCCAGCCGACGTCCTTCTGGGGCCAACGTCCTGACTTTC.

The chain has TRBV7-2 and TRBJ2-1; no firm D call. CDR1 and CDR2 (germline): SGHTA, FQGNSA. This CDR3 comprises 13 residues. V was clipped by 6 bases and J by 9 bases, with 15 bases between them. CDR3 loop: CASSFLWSSEQFF. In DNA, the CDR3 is TGTGCCAGCAGTTTTTTGTGGTCGAGTGAGCAGTTCTTC.

CDR3: CSVEELNTIYF. The CDR3 DNA is TGCAGCGTTGAAGAACTAAACACCATATATTTT. The genes are TRBV29-1 and TRBJ1-3, with D unclear. Germline CDR1 SQVTM, CDR2 ANQGSEA. Trimming removed 0 bases from V and 6 bases from J, with 3 bases in between. The CDR3 is made up of 11 amino acids. Filled out from reference TRBV29-1 and TRBJ1-3, the complete variable domain reads SAVISQKPSRDICQRGTSLTIQCQVDSQVTMMFWYRQQPGQSLTLIATANQGSEATYESGFVIDKFPISRPNLTFSTLTVSNMSPEDSSIYLCSVEELNTIYFGEGSWLTVV.

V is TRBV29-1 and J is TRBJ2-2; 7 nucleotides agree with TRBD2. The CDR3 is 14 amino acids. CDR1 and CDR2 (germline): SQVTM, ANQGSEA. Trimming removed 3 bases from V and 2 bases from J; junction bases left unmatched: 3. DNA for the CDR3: TGCAGCGTTGAGGCTAGCGGAAACACCGGGGAGCTGTTTTTT. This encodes CSVEASGNTGELFF.